This TCR beta chain is from a study of blood T cell repertoires in COVID-19. Study summary: Sites in the United States, Italy and Spain provided acute and convalescent COVID-19 samples. The cDNA or gDNA used as material had been derived from T cells, B-cell-depleted T cells, or PBMCs.

Per the original methods: Estimates of nucleated cell counts were drawn from the amplification of reference gene primers. Sequencing used immunoSEQ multiplex PCR; TCRdb keeps in-frame clones, though not all of them. V and J calls and clone size are those listed in that table; D and trimming were worked out from the DNA. The sample lists hundreds of thousands of clones, around 84% occurring once. What the recovered Cohort 3 donors had was two negative PCRs, clearance, or symptom resolution. Sequences were obtained from PBMCs or T cells enriched from blood (not recorded which). The sequence came from a man aged 18 to 29 who had recovered from COVID-19.

In DNA form, the CDR3 reads TGTGCCAGCAGCCAGGAACCTTATCGGACTAGCCAAGCAGATACGCAGTATTTT. This encodes CASSQEPYRTSQADTQYF. The rearrangement joins TRBV4-2 to TRBJ2-3, with 8 positions matching TRBD2. CDR3 size: 18 residues. With V trimmed by 3 bases and J by 4 bases, 15 bases remained unmatched. Germline CDR1 and CDR2: LGHNA and YNFKEQ.